These 22 T cell receptor beta chains were sequenced from one sample in a study of spatial heterogeneity in lung cancer. Each CDR3 protein is one row after TCRdb ran MiXCR on the 5' RACE reads. The sample contains 17,000 or so distinct CDR3 sequences, about a fifth of which appear only once. As to time point: sample taken at primary tumor resection. Whole RNA came from tumor, nontumor lung or frozen PBMC and was sequenced without being sorted. The source was PBMCs, collected at surgery. The source is a female donor with early-stage non-small cell lung cancer.

This clonotype was counted ten times or more. The gene calls are TRBV12-3 or TRBV12-4 and TRBJ1-2, with 9 bases that match TRBD1. This CDR3 has 13 amino acids. The V segment lost 6 bases and the J segment 4 bases; nucleotides outside the gene matches: 3. This chain's CDR3 is CASRTGQGYGYTF. The CDR3 coding sequence is TGTGCCAGCAGAACGGGACAGGGCTATGGCTACACCTTC.

This clonotype was seen a single time. V usage is TRBV9 and J usage is TRBJ1-3; D call uncertain. Germline assignment: CDR1 SGDLS and CDR2 YYNGEE. The CDR3 consists of 12 residues. Trimming removed 5 bases at V and 4 bases at J, with 7 bases between. The CDR3 region is CASSGRGNTIYF. CDR3 bases: TGTGCCAGCAGTGGCCGGGGAAACACCATATATTTT.

J is TRBJ1-5 and V is TRBV3-1; 10 bases line up with TRBD1. The CDR3 loop spans 14 amino acids. V was pared by 4 bases and J by 6 bases, with 3 bases of the junction left unmatched. Germline CDR1 LGHDT, CDR2 YNNKEL (reference sequence). CDR3 residues: CASSPGQGFQPQHF. The CDR3 DNA sequence: TGTGCCAGCAGCCCGGGACAGGGGTTTCAGCCCCAGCATTTT.

This clonotype is categorized as medium-sized (0.01 to 0.1%). The genes are TRBV7-9 and TRBJ1-1; D is unresolved. V gave up 0 bases and J gave up 1 base, with 6 bases separating them. CDR3 length: 14 residues. Germline CDR1 is SEHNR and CDR2 is FQNEAQ (reference sequence). DNA for the CDR3: TGTGCCAGCAGCTTAGCGCGAGGGAACACTGAAGCTTTCTTT. Translating it yields CASSLARGNTEAFF.

Many counts were recorded for this clonotype. The CDR3 loop reads CASSQGLAGGYNEQFF. The CDR3 coding sequence is TGCGCCAGCAGCCAGGGGCTAGCGGGAGGATACAATGAGCAGTTCTTC. The rearrangement links TRBV4-3 to TRBJ2-1, with 11 positions matching TRBD2. The CDR3 length is 16 residues. Per the germline V gene, CDR1 is LGHNA and CDR2 is YSLEER. After removal of 3 bases from V and 4 bases from J, the junction contained 5 bases not matched to a gene.

Many counts were recorded for this clonotype. The V call is TRBV19, the J call TRBJ1-3; D not certain. Trimming cost V 7 bases and J 0 bases, with 7 bases left between them. Per the germline V gene, CDR1 is LNHDA and CDR2 is SQIVND (reference sequence). The CDR3 is made up of 13 amino acids. The CDR3 DNA is TGTGCCAGTACCGCCGTCTCTGGAAACACCATATATTTT. Protein: CASTAVSGNTIYF.

The rearrangement links TRBV5-4 to TRBJ1-2, with 8 positions matching TRBD1. Germline V lookup: CDR1 SGHNT, CDR2 YYREEE (reference sequence). CDR3 size: 16 residues. The V gene end was trimmed by 4 bases and the J gene end by 7 bases; junction bases not matched to a gene: 15. The CDR3 sequence is CASSVDNRGTSSGYTF. CDR3 nucleotide sequence: TGTGCCAGCAGCGTGGACAACAGGGGGACGAGTAGTGGCTACACCTTC.

This clonotype was counted a few times. The chain has TRBV7-8 and TRBJ2-7; D call uncertain. The CDR3 consists of 16 residues. Germline CDR1 reads SGHVS; CDR2 reads FQNEAQ. The germline V and J ends were trimmed by 1 base and 2 bases, with 15 bases remaining between them. Here the CDR3 DNA reads TGTGCCAGCAGCTTAGTGTCGGGCCTAAACCCCTACGAGCAGTACTTC. Translating gives CASSLVSGLNPYEQYF. The full variable domain, in which reference TRBV7-8 and TRBJ2-7 provide the parts outside the CDR3, is GAGVSQSPRYKVAKRGQDVALRCDPISGHVSLFWYQQALGQGPEFLTYFQNEAQLDKSGLPSDRFFAERPEGSVSTLKIQRTQQEDSAVYLCASSLVSGLNPYEQYFGPGTRLTVT.

In its sample, this clonotype was seen many times. V is TRBV6-6 and J is TRBJ1-1; D may be TRBD1 (6 bases). The CDR3 is 14 amino acids. V was trimmed by 6 bases and J by 1 base, leaving 12 bases between them. Germline V gene lookup returns CDR1 MNHNY and CDR2 SVGAGI (reference sequence). The CDR3 nucleotides are TGTGCCAGCAGAGGCACAGGGAGGAACACTGAAGCTTTCTTT. Amino acid sequence: CASRGTGRNTEAFF.

This clonotype was recorded a few times. V is TRBV12-3 or TRBV12-4 and J is TRBJ1-4; D may be TRBD1 (5 bases). Trimming pared 5 bases from V and 2 bases from J, leaving 12 bases between. The CDR3 runs to 15 residues. The CDR3 nucleotides read TGTGCCAGCAGTGCCCAGACAGCGACTAATGAAAAACTGTTTTTT. The encoded protein is CASSAQTATNEKLFF.

The V call is TRBV7-7, the J call TRBJ2-3; 13 bases align to TRBD2. The trim removed 4 bases at V and 0 bases at J, leaving 4 bases unmatched. This CDR3 spans 17 amino acids. Germline V gives CDR1 SSHAT, CDR2 FNYEAQ (reference sequence). CDR3 sequence (DNA): TGTGCCAGCAGCTCTGGGACTAGCGGGACTAGCACAGATACGCAGTATTTT. Amino acid sequence: CASSSGTSGTSTDTQYF.

Details on this clonotype: A read error may be the cause here, since a much bigger clone is one base away. The chain couples TRBV3-1 to TRBJ2-7; 12 positions agree with TRBD2. Germline V gene sequence: CDR1 LGHDT, CDR2 YNNKEL (reference sequence). This CDR3 is 17 amino acids long. CDR3 sequence: CASSHGLAGPMWGEKYF. The CDR3 DNA is TGTGCCAGCAGCCACGGACTAGCGGGGCCCATGTGGGGCGAGAAGTACTTC.

There are many counts of this clonotype. J is TRBJ1-4 and V is TRBV9, with D possibly TRBD1 on 5 matching bases. V lost 5 bases, J lost 7 bases, and 18 bases lay in between. The CDR3 length is 15 residues. Germline CDR1 SGDLS, CDR2 YYNGEE. CDR3 coding DNA: TGTGCCAGCAGACCAGGGAGGTTGGAGTCTGAAAAACTGTTTTTT. This codes for CASRPGRLESEKLFF.

The sample holds many counts of this clonotype. This sequence joins TRBV27 and TRBJ1-1; maybe TRBD1 (5 bases). The V end lost 3 bases, the J end lost 4 bases, and 15 bases lay between the germline ends. The CDR3 length is 15 residues. The V gene's germline CDR1 is MNHEY and CDR2 SMNVEV (reference sequence). In DNA, the CDR3 is TGTGCCAGCAGTTTCGGGACGGGTGAGGCCACTGAAGCTTTCTTT. This sequence encodes CASSFGTGEATEAFF.

This clonotype was seen ten or more times. An end of the junction does not agree with germline; a read error may underlie this. V usage is TRBV29-1 and J usage is TRBJ1-4, with D possibly being TRBD1 (5 bases). Germline lookup yields CDR1 SQVTM and CDR2 ANQGSEA. The CDR3 is 13 residues long. Here the CDR3 reads CSVAKTGDEKLFF. The CDR3 nucleotides are TGCAGTGTTGCAAAAACGGGGGATGAAAAACTGTTTTTT.

This rearrangement joins TRBV19 to TRBJ2-7; D is ambiguous. The CDR3 length is 16 residues. CDR1 is LNHDA, CDR2 SQIVND, per germline (reference sequence). The V and J ends lost 4 bases and 3 bases respectively, with 19 bases between them. Here the CDR3 DNA reads TGTGCCAGTAGTAATCTCCGGCGCCCCGGGCACTACGAGCAGTACTTC. Its protein product is CASSNLRRPGHYEQYF.

This clonotype appeared many times. J is TRBJ2-7 and V is TRBV18; D might be TRBD1 (5 bases). The germline V gene encodes CDR1 KGHSH and CDR2 LQKENI. V dropped 0 bases and J dropped 4 bases, with 13 bases sitting between them. The CDR3 extends over 15 amino acids. Written as DNA, the CDR3 is TGTGCCAGCTCACCACCATCCAGGGATGAGTACGAGCAGTACTTC. This encodes CASSPPSRDEYEQYF.

This clonotype was observed at least ten times. V and J are TRBV19 and TRBJ2-1; 9 bases agree with TRBD1. Germline values: CDR1 LNHDA, CDR2 SQIVND (reference sequence). V lost 5 bases, J lost 9 bases, and 23 bases stayed unmatched. This CDR3 is built from 19 residues. CDR3: CASSPPGTGTTLWVAEQFF. CDR3 nucleotide sequence: TGTGCCAGTAGTCCTCCCGGGACAGGGACCACATTGTGGGTTGCTGAGCAGTTCTTC.

The chain carries TRBV30 and TRBJ1-5; the match to TRBD1 covers 10 bases. The CDR3 length is 14 residues. J gave up 4 bases and V 3 bases, and 3 bases lay outside the gene matches. CDR1 and CDR2 (germline): GTSNPN, SVGIG (reference sequence). The DNA of the CDR3 is TGTGCCTGGAGCGGGACAGGGGCGAATCAGCCCCAGCATTTT. The encoded protein is CAWSGTGANQPQHF. The whole variable domain, remainder taken from reference TRBV30 and TRBJ1-5, is SQTIHQWPATLVQPVGSPLSLECTVEGTSNPNLYWYRQAAGRGLQLLFYSVGIGQISSEVPQNLSASRPQDRQFILSSKKLLLSDSGFYLCAWSGTGANQPQHFGDGTRLSIL.

This clonotype is classed as medium-sized. The V and J genes are TRBV4-3 and TRBJ2-7; TRBD2 aligns across 8 bases. This CDR3 spans 17 amino acids. The germline V gene encodes CDR1 LGHNA and CDR2 YSLEER. Trimming at V came to 0 bases and at J to 3 bases, leaving 10 bases not matched to a gene. The CDR3 protein is CASSQDWGEREIYEQYF. The DNA of the CDR3 is TGCGCCAGCAGCCAAGATTGGGGGGAGCGGGAGATCTACGAGCAGTACTTC.

This clonotype was detected many times. The V gene is TRBV7-9, the J gene TRBJ1-1; maybe TRBD1 (6 bases). The germline V gene has CDR1 SEHNR and CDR2 FQNEAQ (reference sequence). The CDR3 loop spans 17 amino acids. Trimming took 5 bases from V and 0 from J, leaving 19 bases between them. The CDR3 nucleotides are TGTGCCAGCAGCCAACGAGGGGGGGAGCTTATGAACACTGAAGCTTTCTTT. It encodes CASSQRGGELMNTEAFF.

This clonotype was seen ten or more times. This chain links TRBV6-2 or TRBV6-3 with TRBJ2-1, with 8 bases that match TRBD1. V shed 4 bases and J 3 bases; nucleotides not matched to a gene: 8. The CDR3 totals 16 residues. Germline V gene data show CDR1 as MNHEY and CDR2 as SVGEGT. The CDR3 nucleotides read TGTGCCAGCAGTTCCTTCGGGACAGGTTACTACAATGAGCAGTTCTTC. It translates to CASSSFGTGYYNEQFF.